These 15 T cell receptor beta chains were all obtained from the same sample, sequenced in a study of T cells in Graves' hyperthyroidism and ophthalmopathy. TCR beta CDR3 regions were amplified from RNA transcripts. The study used the HTBI primer set for a first-round RT-PCR of the TCR CDR3. TCRdb passed the multiplex PCR reads through MiXCR, listing each CDR3 protein once. Of under 800,000 distinct CDR3 sequences in the sample, 12% to 15% were seen once. Sequenced sample: blood. Receptors originate from a woman younger than 35 with Graves' hyperthyroidism.

In this sample, this clonotype turned up many times. The rearrangement links TRBV30 to TRBJ2-5; a weak D match, TRBD2 (6 bases). Trimming took off 0 bases at V and 0 bases at J, with 8 bases between the two ends. The CDR3 has 14 amino acids. CDR1 and CDR2 (germline): GTSNPN, SVGIG (reference sequence). CDR3 sequence reads: CAWSVRTNQETQYF. The CDR3 DNA reads TGTGCCTGGAGTGTACGGACTAACCAAGAGACCCAGTACTTC.

This clonotype was seen a few times. V and J are TRBV15 and TRBJ1-6; D gene ambiguous. Per germline, CDR1 LNHNV and CDR2 YYDKDF (reference sequence). Trimming took off 0 bases at V and 5 bases at J, with 5 bases between the two ends. The CDR3 has 14 amino acids. The CDR3 sequence: CATSRDLDNSPLHF. Written as DNA, the CDR3 is TGTGCCACCAGCAGAGATCTCGATAATTCACCCCTCCACTTT.

The chain is built from TRBV4-1 and TRBJ1-5; the D is unclear. There are 16 residues in the CDR3. V shed 4 bases and J shed 2 bases, with 15 bases lying between them. The germline CDR1 and CDR2 sequences are MGHRA and YSYEKL. CDR3 bases: TGCGCCAGCAGCCCCGTTGGAGGGTTTCGCAATCAGCCCCAGCATTTT. This gives the protein CASSPVGGFRNQPQHF.

This clonotype came up many times. The genes are TRBV20-1 and TRBJ2-7, with 13 bases that match TRBD2. In germline, CDR1 is DFQATT, CDR2 SNEGSKA (reference sequence). With V trimmed by 3 bases and J by 4 bases, 6 bases remained unmatched. This CDR3 region has 15 residues. Here the CDR3 reads CSASPTSGRQYEQYF. The CDR3 bases are TGCAGTGCTAGCCCGACTAGCGGGAGGCAATACGAGCAGTACTTC.

This clonotype was recorded many times. This rearrangement joins TRBV6-2 or TRBV6-3 to TRBJ1-2, with D perhaps matching TRBD1 (6 bases). The V gene lost 4 bases and the J gene lost 4 bases, with 13 bases spanning the gap. Germline CDR1 reads MNHEY; CDR2 reads SVGEGT. This CDR3 contains 14 residues. In nucleotides, the CDR3 is TGTGCCAGCAGTTCCCCGACAGGAGTCTATGGCTACACCTTC. Its protein is CASSSPTGVYGYTF.

The chain has TRBV2 and TRBJ1-2; D possibly corresponds to TRBD1 (5 bases). Germline V gene data show CDR1 as SNHLY and CDR2 as FYNNEI. Trimming pared 6 bases from V and 0 bases from J, leaving 17 bases between. There are 16 residues in the CDR3. CDR3 bases: TGTGCCAGCAGGAGACAGAGAACGTCAGCTAACTATGGCTACACCTTC. It translates to CASRRQRTSANYGYTF. The whole variable domain, filled in from reference TRBV2 and TRBJ1-2, reads EPEVTQTPSHQVTQMGQEVILRCVPISNHLYFYWYRQILGQKVEFLVSFYNNEISEKSEIFDDQFSVERPDGSNFTLKIRSTKLEDSAMYFCASRRQRTSANYGYTFGSGTRLTVV.

This clonotype was counted ten times or more. The chain couples TRBV27 to TRBJ1-1; D might be TRBD1 (5 bases). The germline CDR1 and CDR2 sequences are MNHEY and SMNVEV (reference sequence). The ends were cut back, 7 bases at V and 0 bases at J, with 15 bases in the middle. The CDR3 consists of 15 residues. CDR3 sequence: CASISTGRMNTEAFF. CDR3 coding DNA: TGTGCCAGCATCTCTACGGGACGGATGAACACTGAAGCTTTCTTT.

There are a few counts of this clonotype. The chain couples TRBV3-1 to TRBJ2-1; 8 bases map to TRBD1. This CDR3 has 14 residues. Germline loops: CDR1 LGHDT, CDR2 YNNKEL (reference sequence). The V and J ends lost 4 bases and 8 bases, in that order; junction bases with no gene match: 7. DNA for the CDR3: TGTGCCAGCAGCCCACGGACAGGGACATATGAGCAGTTCTTC. It is translated as CASSPRTGTYEQFF.

A few counts support this clonotype. The V and J genes are TRBV27 and TRBJ1-2; no reliable D call. V was cut by 5 bases and J by 1 base, with 11 bases left in between. Germline loops: CDR1 MNHEY, CDR2 SMNVEV (reference sequence). This CDR3 is built from 14 residues. The CDR3 loop is CASSGNPHNYGYTF. Written as DNA, the CDR3 is TGTGCCAGCAGTGGTAACCCACATAACTATGGCTACACCTTC.

This clonotype was seen only a few times. V is TRBV18 and J is TRBJ1-6; no reliable D call. CDR1 and CDR2 (germline): KGHSH, LQKENI. The ends were cut back, 0 bases at V and 2 bases at J, with 5 bases in the middle. CDR3 size: 15 residues. CDR3 DNA sequence: TGTGCCAGCTCACCACCGGCCACCTATAATTCACCCCTCCACTTT. Residues: CASSPPATYNSPLHF.

This clonotype was seen at least ten times. V gene TRBV12-3 or TRBV12-4 combines with J gene TRBJ1-2, with 7 positions matching TRBD1. Losses at the gene ends were 3 bases for V and 7 bases for J; bases not matched to a gene: 11. The CDR3 sequence is 15 residues long. The CDR3 sequence: CASSLFEGQSGGYTF. The CDR3 DNA follows: TGTGCCAGCAGTTTGTTTGAGGGACAGTCAGGTGGCTACACCTTC.

This clonotype has just a few counts. This chain joins TRBV11-2 and TRBJ1-6, with unresolved D. Germline loops: CDR1 SGHAT, CDR2 FQNNGV. V lost 0 bases and J 12 bases, leaving 9 bases between the germline ends. The CDR3 totals 13 residues. This CDR3 is CASSLDRQEPLHF. As DNA, the CDR3 is TGTGCCAGCAGCTTAGACCGGCAGGAACCCCTCCACTTT.

This clonotype was seen repeatedly, ten times or more. This chain joins TRBV30 and TRBJ2-5, with D perhaps being TRBD1 or TRBD2 (5 bases each). V lost 3 bases to trimming and J lost 3 bases, with 11 bases between them. Germline CDR1 is GTSNPN and CDR2 is SVGIG (reference sequence). CDR3 length equals 13 residues. As DNA, the CDR3 is TGTGCCTGGAGCTCACGAGGGGAAGAGACCCAGTACTTC. It translates to CAWSSRGEETQYF.

In this sample, this clonotype turned up a few times. Just one base apart from a much larger clone, this may be a read error. This sequence joins TRBV11-3 and TRBJ1-3, with 8 nucleotides matching TRBD1. The CDR3 has 12 residues. In germline, CDR1 is SGHNT, CDR2 YENEEA. The CDR3 nucleotides are TGTGCCAGCAGAAGACAGGGGAACACCATATGTTTT. It specifies CASRRQGNTICF.

Of note for this clonotype: Since a much larger clone is just one base distant, this may be a read error. This chain joins TRBV20-1 and TRBJ2-5, with TRBD2 as a possible D gene (6 bases). The end of the DNA is better explained by TRBJ2-1, so the J call may be wrong. Looked up from germline, CDR1 is DFQATT and CDR2 is SNEGSKA (reference sequence). The CDR3 contains 14 residues. In DNA, the CDR3 is TGCAGTGCTGGGTTGCGGGAAGGCAGGGAGACCCAGTTCTTC. As protein: CSAGLREGRETQFF.